These T cell receptor beta chains were read from a single sample in a study of shared clonotypes between healthy human individuals. TCRdb's table, derived via immunoSEQ multiplex PCR, lists solely in-frame clones and lacks some. This sample has about 1.9 million clones, with roughly 93% found just once. The source material was naive CD8+ T cells from PBMCs. The receptors shown here come from a man aged 18-30 years in good health. Some clones in this sample may be carry-over from other donors' samples. Both conserved end residues are part of each CDR3. Fields, in order: CDR3 protein, CDR3 DNA, J gene, clone size, V gene, D gene. The D gene is left open where the match is weak. Clone size appears in some rows only: once, few, many, or a class for an expanded clone.

CDR3aa: CASSSTGYNQPQHF; CDR3nt: TGTGCCAGCAGTTCCACAGGTTACAATCAGCCCCAGCATTTT; j_gene: TRBJ1-5; abundance: NA; v_gene: TRBV27; d_gene: NA
CDR3aa: CASSQGTGGSYGYTF; CDR3nt: TGTGCCAGCAGCCAAGGGACAGGGGGGTCCTATGGCTACACCTTC; j_gene: TRBJ1-2; abundance: NA; v_gene: TRBV7-9; d_gene: TRBD1
CDR3aa: CASSSLMGHPSFNEKLFF; CDR3nt: TGTGCCAGTAGTTCCCTGATGGGACACCCGTCTTTTAATGAAAAACTGTTTTTT; j_gene: TRBJ1-4; abundance: NA; v_gene: TRBV19; d_gene: NA
CDR3aa: CASSPGLAGPYEQYF; CDR3nt: TGTGCCAGCAGCCCCGGACTAGCGGGACCCTACGAGCAGTACTTC; j_gene: TRBJ2-7; abundance: NA; v_gene: TRBV2; d_gene: TRBD2
CDR3aa: CAPWGIGGYTF; CDR3nt: TGTGCTCCTTGGGGTATCGGTGGCTACACCTTC; j_gene: TRBJ1-2; abundance: NA; v_gene: TRBV2; d_gene: NA
CDR3aa: CASSLRTGASYEQYF; CDR3nt: TGTGCCAGCTCCCTGCGGACAGGGGCCTCCTACGAGCAGTACTTC; j_gene: TRBJ2-7; abundance: NA; v_gene: TRBV18; d_gene: TRBD1
CDR3aa: CASSLGSRETQYF; CDR3nt: TGTGCCAGCAGCTTAGGTAGCCGGGAGACCCAGTACTTC; j_gene: TRBJ2-5; abundance: NA; v_gene: TRBV7-6; d_gene: NA
CDR3aa: CASSLVHGGNTEAFF; CDR3nt: TGTGCCAGCAGCTTAGTCCACGGGGGGAACACTGAAGCTTTCTTT; j_gene: TRBJ1-1; abundance: once; v_gene: TRBV7-2; d_gene: NA
CDR3aa: CASSSRTDSYEQYF; CDR3nt: TGTGCCAGCAGCTCCCGGACGGACTCCTACGAGCAGTACTTC; j_gene: TRBJ2-7; abundance: NA; v_gene: TRBV7-9; d_gene: NA
CDR3aa: CASSLSGSGANVLTF; CDR3nt: TGTGCCAGCAGTTTAAGCGGCTCTGGGGCCAACGTCCTGACTTTC; j_gene: TRBJ2-6; abundance: NA; v_gene: TRBV27; d_gene: NA
CDR3aa: CASSLRAGGTAYEQYF; CDR3nt: TGTGCCAGCAGTTTACGAGCGGGAGGCACAGCCTACGAGCAGTACTTC; j_gene: TRBJ2-7; abundance: once; v_gene: TRBV27; d_gene: TRBD2
CDR3aa: CASSLIGTGYEQYF; CDR3nt: TGTGCCAGCAGCTTAATTGGGACAGGTTACGAGCAGTACTTC; j_gene: TRBJ2-7; abundance: NA; v_gene: TRBV7-9; d_gene: TRBD1
CDR3aa: CASSLTTSSVHNEQFF; CDR3nt: TGTGCCAGCAGCTTGACGACTAGTTCGGTCCACAATGAGCAGTTCTTC; j_gene: TRBJ2-1; abundance: NA; v_gene: TRBV5-8; d_gene: NA
CDR3aa: CASSRRSGSVPDTQYF; CDR3nt: TGCGCCAGCAGTCGACGTAGCGGGAGTGTCCCAGATACGCAGTATTTT; j_gene: TRBJ2-3; abundance: NA; v_gene: TRBV10-1; d_gene: TRBD2
CDR3aa: CASSQLYEQYF; CDR3nt: TGTGCCAGCAGCCAACTCTACGAGCAGTACTTC; j_gene: TRBJ2-7; abundance: NA; v_gene: TRBV25-1; d_gene: NA
CDR3aa: CASSPLYREDPGELFF; CDR3nt: TGTGCCAGCTCACCACTTTACAGGGAGGATCCCGGGGAGCTGTTTTTT; j_gene: TRBJ2-2; abundance: NA; v_gene: TRBV18; d_gene: NA
CDR3aa: CASSRLALSTDTQYF; CDR3nt: TGTGCCAGCAGCCGACTAGCGCTCTCCACAGATACGCAGTATTTT; j_gene: TRBJ2-3; abundance: few; v_gene: TRBV7-3; d_gene: TRBD2
CDR3aa: CASSGPGAVSNQPQHF; CDR3nt: TGTGCCAGCAGTGGTCCGGGGGCGGTGAGCAATCAGCCCCAGCATTTT; j_gene: TRBJ1-5; abundance: NA; v_gene: TRBV25-1; d_gene: NA
CDR3aa: CASSLGLENTGELFF; CDR3nt: TGTGCCAGCAGTCTTGGACTAGAGAACACCGGGGAGCTGTTTTTT; j_gene: TRBJ2-2; abundance: NA; v_gene: TRBV28; d_gene: TRBD2
CDR3aa: CSVVWPVSTGELFF; CDR3nt: TGCAGCGTTGTATGGCCAGTATCCACCGGGGAGCTGTTTTTT; j_gene: TRBJ2-2; abundance: few; v_gene: TRBV29-1; d_gene: NA
CDR3aa: CATRTSLNTEAFF; CDR3nt: TGTGCCACCAGGACTAGCTTGAACACTGAAGCTTTCTTT; j_gene: TRBJ1-1; abundance: NA; v_gene: TRBV15; d_gene: NA
CDR3aa: CASSSLEGTEDYEQYF; CDR3nt: TGTGCCAGTAGTTCACTAGAGGGGACAGAAGACTACGAGCAGTACTTC; j_gene: TRBJ2-7; abundance: NA; v_gene: TRBV19; d_gene: TRBD1
CDR3aa: CASSDPWTDSSGNTIYF; CDR3nt: TGTGCCAGCAGTGACCCGTGGACGGATAGTTCTGGAAACACCATATATTTT; j_gene: TRBJ1-3; abundance: NA; v_gene: TRBV6-1; d_gene: NA
CDR3aa: CASSQDGGAGGYTEAFF; CDR3nt: TGCGCCAGCAGCCAAGATGGTGGGGCAGGTGGGTACACTGAAGCTTTCTTT; j_gene: TRBJ1-1; abundance: NA; v_gene: TRBV4-3; d_gene: NA
CDR3aa: CATSSVQGYEQYF; CDR3nt: TGTGCCACCAGCAGCGTACAGGGTTACGAGCAGTACTTC; j_gene: TRBJ2-7; abundance: NA; v_gene: TRBV15; d_gene: NA
CDR3aa: CASSLLGLAFF; CDR3nt: TGCGCCAGCAGCTTGCTCGGGCTGGCTTTCTTT; j_gene: TRBJ1-1; abundance: few; v_gene: TRBV5-1; d_gene: NA
CDR3aa: CASSHGTGRAGELFF; CDR3nt: TGTGCCAGCAGCCACGGGACAGGGCGGGCCGGGGAGCTGTTTTTT; j_gene: TRBJ2-2; abundance: NA; v_gene: TRBV7-9; d_gene: TRBD1
CDR3aa: CASSQVNRRGAVRESGEQFF; CDR3nt: TGCGCCAGCAGCCAAGTAAATAGACGGGGAGCAGTGCGCGAATCGGGTGAGCAGTTCTTC; j_gene: TRBJ2-1; abundance: NA; v_gene: TRBV4-1; d_gene: NA
CDR3aa: CASSGDSQTLNNEQFF; CDR3nt: TGTGCCAGCAGCGGGGACTCACAAACACTGAACAATGAGCAGTTCTTC; j_gene: TRBJ2-1; abundance: NA; v_gene: TRBV2; d_gene: NA
CDR3aa: CASSAAGRASTDTQYF; CDR3nt: TGTGCCAGCAGTGCCGCGGGGAGGGCAAGCACAGATACGCAGTATTTT; j_gene: TRBJ2-3; abundance: NA; v_gene: TRBV6-1; d_gene: TRBD2
CDR3aa: CASSPRGGGNQPQHF; CDR3nt: TGTGCCAGCAGTCCTAGGGGGGGAGGGAATCAGCCCCAGCATTTT; j_gene: TRBJ1-5; abundance: NA; v_gene: TRBV25-1; d_gene: NA
CDR3aa: CASSLDPGTKYEQYF; CDR3nt: TGCGCCAGCAGCTTGGACCCCGGGACAAAATACGAGCAGTACTTC; j_gene: TRBJ2-7; abundance: NA; v_gene: TRBV5-1; d_gene: NA
CDR3aa: CASSLRTGVYNEQFF; CDR3nt: TGTGCCAGCAGTCTAAGAACAGGGGTTTACAATGAGCAGTTCTTC; j_gene: TRBJ2-1; abundance: NA; v_gene: TRBV2; d_gene: TRBD1